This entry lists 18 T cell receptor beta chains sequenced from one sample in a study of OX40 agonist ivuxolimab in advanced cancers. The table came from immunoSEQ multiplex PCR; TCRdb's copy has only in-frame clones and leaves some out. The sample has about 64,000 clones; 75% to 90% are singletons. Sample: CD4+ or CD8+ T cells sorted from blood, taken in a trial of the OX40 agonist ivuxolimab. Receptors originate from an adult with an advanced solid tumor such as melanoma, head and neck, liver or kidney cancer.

The CDR3 reads CASSLKGVTGELFF. In DNA form, the CDR3 reads TGTGCCAGCAGCTTAAAAGGGGTCACCGGGGAGCTGTTTTTT. The gene calls are TRBV7-3 and TRBJ2-2; a weak D match, TRBD1 (5 bases). The germline V and J ends were trimmed by 1 base and 4 bases, with 7 bases remaining between them. This CDR3 has 14 amino acids. In germline, CDR1 is SGHTA, CDR2 FQGTGA. Filled out from reference TRBV7-3 and TRBJ2-2, the complete variable domain reads GAGVSQTPSNKVTEKGKYVELRCDPISGHTALYWYRQSLGQGPEFLIYFQGTGAADDSGLPNDRFFAVRPEGSVSTLKIQRTERGDSAVYLCASSLKGVTGELFFGEGSRLTVL.

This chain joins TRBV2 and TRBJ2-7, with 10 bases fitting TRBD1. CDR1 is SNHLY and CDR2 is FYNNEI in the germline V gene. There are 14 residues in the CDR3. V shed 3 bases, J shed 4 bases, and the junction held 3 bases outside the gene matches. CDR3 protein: CASSDGQGGYEQYF. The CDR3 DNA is TGTGCCAGCAGTGACGGACAGGGGGGATACGAGCAGTACTTC.

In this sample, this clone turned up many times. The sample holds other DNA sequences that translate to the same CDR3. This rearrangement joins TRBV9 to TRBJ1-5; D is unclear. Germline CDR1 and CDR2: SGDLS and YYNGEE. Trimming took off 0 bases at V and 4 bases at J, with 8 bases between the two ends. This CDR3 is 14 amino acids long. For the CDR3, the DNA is TGTGCCAGCAGCGTAGATGGAGCTAATCAGCCCCAGCATTTT. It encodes CASSVDGANQPQHF.

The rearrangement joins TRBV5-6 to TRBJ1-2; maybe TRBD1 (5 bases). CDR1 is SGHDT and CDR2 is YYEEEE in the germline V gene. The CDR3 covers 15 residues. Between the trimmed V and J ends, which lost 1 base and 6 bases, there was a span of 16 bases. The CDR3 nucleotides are TGTGCCAGCAGCTTGCTCCAGGGAAACTACCATGGCTACACCTTC. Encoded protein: CASSLLQGNYHGYTF.

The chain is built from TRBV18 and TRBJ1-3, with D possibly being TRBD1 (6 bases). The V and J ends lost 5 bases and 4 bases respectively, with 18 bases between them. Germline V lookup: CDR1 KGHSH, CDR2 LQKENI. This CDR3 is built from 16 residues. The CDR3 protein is CASSRVQTGSGNTIYF. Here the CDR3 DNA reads TGTGCCAGCTCAAGAGTACAGACAGGCTCCGGAAACACCATATATTTT. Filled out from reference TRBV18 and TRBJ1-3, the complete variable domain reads NAGVMQNPRHLVRRRGQEARLRCSPMKGHSHVYWYRQLPEEGLKFMVYLQKENIIDESGMPKERFSAEFPKEGPSILRIQQVVRGDSAAYFCASSRVQTGSGNTIYFGEGSWLTVV.

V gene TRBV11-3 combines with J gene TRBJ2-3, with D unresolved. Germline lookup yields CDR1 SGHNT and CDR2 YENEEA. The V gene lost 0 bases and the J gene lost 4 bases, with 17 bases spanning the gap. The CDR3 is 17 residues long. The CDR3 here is CASSLESGGHTADTQYF. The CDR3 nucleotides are TGTGCCAGCAGCTTAGAATCGGGCGGCCACACGGCAGATACGCAGTATTTT. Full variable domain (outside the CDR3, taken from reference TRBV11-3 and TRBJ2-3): EAGVVQSPRYKIIEKKQPVAFWCNPISGHNTLYWYLQNLGQGPELLIRYENEEAVDDSQLPKDRFSAERLKGVDSTLKIQPAELGDSAVYLCASSLESGGHTADTQYFGPGTRLTVL.

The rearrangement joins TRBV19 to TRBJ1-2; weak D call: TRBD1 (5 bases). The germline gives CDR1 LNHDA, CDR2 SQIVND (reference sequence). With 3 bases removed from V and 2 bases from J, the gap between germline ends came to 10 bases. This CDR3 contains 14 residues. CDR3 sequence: CASSIAGFNYGYTF. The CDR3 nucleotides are TGTGCCAGTAGTATTGCAGGGTTCAACTATGGCTACACCTTC.

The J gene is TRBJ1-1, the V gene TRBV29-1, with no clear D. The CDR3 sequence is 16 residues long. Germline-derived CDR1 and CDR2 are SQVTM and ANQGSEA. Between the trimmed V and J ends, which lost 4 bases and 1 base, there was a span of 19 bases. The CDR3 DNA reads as TGCAGCGTTGCCGATCACCGAGGAGGACCGAACACTGAAGCTTTCTTT. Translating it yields CSVADHRGGPNTEAFF. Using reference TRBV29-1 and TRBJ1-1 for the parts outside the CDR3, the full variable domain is SAVISQKPSRDICQRGTSLTIQCQVDSQVTMMFWYRQQPGQSLTLIATANQGSEATYESGFVIDKFPISRPNLTFSTLTVSNMSPEDSSIYLCSVADHRGGPNTEAFFGQGTRLTVV.

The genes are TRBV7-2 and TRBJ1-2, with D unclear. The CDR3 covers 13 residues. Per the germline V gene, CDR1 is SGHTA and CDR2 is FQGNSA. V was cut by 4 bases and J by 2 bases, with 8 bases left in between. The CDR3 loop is CASSSGGNYGYTF. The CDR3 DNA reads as TGTGCCAGCAGCTCAGGCGGCAACTATGGCTACACCTTC.

The CDR3 spells CASSPGLAGEQFF. In nucleotides, the CDR3 is TGTGCCAGCTCACCGGGACTAGCCGGTGAGCAGTTCTTC. V gene TRBV18 combines with J gene TRBJ2-1, with 9 positions matching TRBD2. In germline, CDR1 is KGHSH, CDR2 LQKENI. The CDR3 has 13 amino acids. The J segment lost 9 bases and the V segment lost 3 bases, leaving 3 bases of the junction unmatched. The entire variable domain, with the rest obtained from reference TRBV18 and TRBJ2-1, is as follows: NAGVMQNPRHLVRRRGQEARLRCSPMKGHSHVYWYRQLPEEGLKFMVYLQKENIIDESGMPKERFSAEFPKEGPSILRIQQVVRGDSAAYFCASSPGLAGEQFFGPGTRLTVL.

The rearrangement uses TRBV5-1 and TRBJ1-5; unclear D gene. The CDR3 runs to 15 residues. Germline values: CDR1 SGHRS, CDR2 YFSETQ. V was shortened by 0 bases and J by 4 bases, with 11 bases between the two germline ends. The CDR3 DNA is TGCGCCAGCAGCTTGGACTCCACCTCTAATCAGCCCCAGCATTTT. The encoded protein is CASSLDSTSNQPQHF.

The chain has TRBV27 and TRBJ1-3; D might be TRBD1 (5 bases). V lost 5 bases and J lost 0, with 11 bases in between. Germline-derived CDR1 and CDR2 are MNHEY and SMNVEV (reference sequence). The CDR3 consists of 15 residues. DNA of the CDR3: TGTGCCAGCAGTCCGACAGTCTACTCTGGAAACACCATATATTTT. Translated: CASSPTVYSGNTIYF.

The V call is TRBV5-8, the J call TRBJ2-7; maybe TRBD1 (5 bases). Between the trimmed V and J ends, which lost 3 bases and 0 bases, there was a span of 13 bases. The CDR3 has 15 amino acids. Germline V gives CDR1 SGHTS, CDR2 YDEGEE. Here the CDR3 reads CASSWNGDSSYEQYF. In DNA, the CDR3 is TGTGCCAGCAGCTGGAACGGCGACAGCTCCTACGAGCAGTACTTC.

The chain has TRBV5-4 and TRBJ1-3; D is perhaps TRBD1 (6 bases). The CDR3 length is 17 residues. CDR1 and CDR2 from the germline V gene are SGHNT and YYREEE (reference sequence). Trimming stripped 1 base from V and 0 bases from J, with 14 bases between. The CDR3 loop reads CASSLTLGAGSGNTIYF. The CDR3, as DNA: TGTGCCAGCAGCTTGACGTTGGGGGCCGGCTCTGGAAACACCATATATTTT.

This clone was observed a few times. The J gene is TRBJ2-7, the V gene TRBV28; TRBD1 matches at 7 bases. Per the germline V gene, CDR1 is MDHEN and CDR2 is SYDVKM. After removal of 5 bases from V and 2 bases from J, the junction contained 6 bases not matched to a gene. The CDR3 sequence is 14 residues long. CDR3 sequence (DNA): TGTGCCAGCAGTCAGACAGGGCCAACCTACGAGCAGTACTTC. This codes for CASSQTGPTYEQYF.

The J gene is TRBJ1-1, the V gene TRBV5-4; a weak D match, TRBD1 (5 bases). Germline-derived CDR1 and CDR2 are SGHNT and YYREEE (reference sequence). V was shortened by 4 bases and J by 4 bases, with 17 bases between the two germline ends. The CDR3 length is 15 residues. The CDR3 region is CASSQEGTPGTEAFF. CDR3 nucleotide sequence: TGTGCCAGCAGCCAAGAAGGGACCCCGGGCACTGAAGCTTTCTTT. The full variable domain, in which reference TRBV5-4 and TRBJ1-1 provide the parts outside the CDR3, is ETGVTQSPTHLIKTRGQQVTLRCSSQSGHNTVSWYQQALGQGPQFIFQYYREEENGRGNFPPRFSGLQFPNYSSELNVNALELDDSALYLCASSQEGTPGTEAFFGQGTRLTVV.

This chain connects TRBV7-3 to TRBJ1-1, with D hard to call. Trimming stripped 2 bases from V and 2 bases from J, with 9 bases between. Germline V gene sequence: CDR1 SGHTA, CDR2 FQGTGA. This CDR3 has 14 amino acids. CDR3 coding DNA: TGTGCCAGCAGCTTAGAGGGCTTCAACACTGAAGCTTTCTTT. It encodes CASSLEGFNTEAFF.

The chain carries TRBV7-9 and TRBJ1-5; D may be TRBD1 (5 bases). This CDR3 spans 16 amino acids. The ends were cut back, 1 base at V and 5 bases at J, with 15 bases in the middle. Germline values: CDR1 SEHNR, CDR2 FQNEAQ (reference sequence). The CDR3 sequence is CASSLGSGGPDQPQHF. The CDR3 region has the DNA TGTGCCAGCAGCTTAGGGTCGGGGGGTCCCGATCAGCCCCAGCATTTT. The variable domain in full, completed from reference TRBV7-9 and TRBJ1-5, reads DTGVSQNPRHKITKRGQNVTFRCDPISEHNRLYWYRQTLGQGPEFLTYFQNEAQLEKSRLLSDRFSAERPKGSFSTLEIQRTEQGDSAMYLCASSLGSGGPDQPQHFGDGTRLSIL.